This note documents a single T cell receptor beta chain sequence. This sample is drawn from a study of blood T cell repertoires in COVID-19. This CDR3 region has 13 residues. V dropped 2 bases and J dropped 5 bases, with 10 bases sitting between them. Under the authors' procedure: Reference gene primer amplification yielded estimated nucleated cell counts. Data came from immunoSEQ multiplex PCR; TCRdb stores just in-frame clones and leaves some out. That table supplies the V and J calls and clone size; D and trimming were determined from the DNA. Here the sample spans about 14,000 clones, roughly 85% being singletons.

Input material: peripheral blood. This chain uses TRBV12-3 or TRBV12-4 with TRBJ2-7, with no clear D. This receptor was identified in a human donor with active COVID-19. The donor label of this sample is uncertain. The CDR3 nucleotides read TGTGCCAGCAGTTTACTAGAACTTGACGAGCAGTACTTC. Amino acids: CASSLLELDEQYF.